Below, 20 T cell receptor beta chains from the same sample are listed, as sequenced in a study of beta chain features in type 1 diabetes. Study conclusions and caveats: All four CD4+ subsets of Type 1 diabetes patients contained TCRB CDR3s that were moderately but significantly shorter.

Isolated RNA was reverse transcribed in full, so expressed TCRB transcripts were sequenced. TCRdb's copy holds only in-frame clones and misses some; the assay was immunoSEQ multiplex PCR. The sample gives 240,000 or so clones, just over 20% of which show up once; around 0.03% is in the top ten. Which antigens these TCRs recognize remains unknown. The sequencing input was naive CD4+ T cells from blood. All receptors derive from a middle-aged woman with type 1 diabetes.

There are a few counts of this clone. The gene calls are TRBV5-1 and TRBJ2-5, with TRBD2 as a possible D gene (5 bases). Germline V gene lookup returns CDR1 SGHRS and CDR2 YFSETQ. Trimming took off 1 base at V and 2 bases at J, with 9 bases between the two ends. The length of the CDR3 is 14 residues. CDR3 region: CASSLRGNQETQYF. DNA for the CDR3: TGCGCCAGCAGCTTGAGAGGGAATCAAGAGACCCAGTACTTC. Using reference TRBV5-1 and TRBJ2-5 for the parts outside the CDR3, the full variable domain is KAGVTQTPRYLIKTRGQQVTLSCSPISGHRSVSWYQQTPGQGLQFLFEYFSETQRNKGNFPGRFSGRQFSNSRSEMNVSTLELGDSALYLCASSLRGNQETQYFGPGTRLLVL.

This clone was recorded a few times. The rearrangement uses TRBV6-6 and TRBJ2-7; possibly TRBD1 for D (6 bases). V was clipped by 0 bases and J by 6 bases, with 9 bases between them. CDR3 length: 13 amino acids. Germline CDR1 is MNHNY and CDR2 is SVGAGI (reference sequence). The DNA for the CDR3 is TGTGCCAGCAGTTACTCCCTGGACAGCGAGCAGTACTTC. Translated: CASSYSLDSEQYF.

This clone was picked up a small number of times. The DNA of the CDR3 is TGTGCCAGCACTTCGGGAGGGAGTCGTTCTTTGGGTGGCTACACCTTC. Its translation is CASTSGGSRSLGGYTF. This rearrangement joins TRBV28 to TRBJ1-2, with no clear D. CDR1 is MDHEN and CDR2 is SYDVKM in the germline V gene. CDR3 size: 16 residues. The germline V and J ends were trimmed by 7 bases and 7 bases, with 25 bases remaining between them.

This chain connects TRBV7-2 to TRBJ2-7; 10 bases map to TRBD1. Per the germline V gene, CDR1 is SGHTA and CDR2 is FQGNSA. With V trimmed by 5 bases and J by 4 bases, 11 bases remained unmatched. The CDR3 contains 16 residues. For the CDR3, the DNA is TGTGCCAGCAGCCCCCTGGGACAGGGGAGTTGGTACGAGCAGTACTTC. This translates into CASSPLGQGSWYEQYF.

For this clone: This CDR3 is also generated by other DNA sequences in the sample. The rearrangement links TRBV4-3 to TRBJ2-5, with 7 positions matching TRBD1. CDR1 is LGHNA, CDR2 YSLEER, per germline. The CDR3 length is 14 residues. J was trimmed by 2 bases and V by 1 base; bases with no gene match: 1. DNA of the CDR3: TGCGCCAGCAGCCAAGTGGACAGGCAAGAGACCCAGTACTTC. Its protein is CASSQVDRQETQYF.

This clone was detected a few times. Within the sample, other DNA sequences also encode this same CDR3. The chain employs TRBV9 and TRBJ1-5; no clear D gene. Germline V gene lookup returns CDR1 SGDLS and CDR2 YYNGEE. Trimming left V 0 bases short and J 7 bases short, with 8 bases between. The CDR3 loop spans 13 amino acids. CDR3 in DNA: TGTGCCAGCAGCGTAGGTGGGCTACAGCCCCAGCATTTT. It encodes CASSVGGLQPQHF. The variable domain in full, completed from reference TRBV9 and TRBJ1-5, reads DSGVTQTPKHLITATGQRVTLRCSPRSGDLSVYWYQQSLDQGLQFLIQYYNGEERAKGNILERFSAQQFPDLHSELNLSSLELGDSALYFCASSVGGLQPQHFGDGTRLSIL.

This chain uses TRBV29-1 with TRBJ2-6, with TRBD2 matching over 7 bases. CDR1 is SQVTM, CDR2 ANQGSEA, per germline. With 4 bases clipped from V and 4 bases from J, the junction kept 4 bases outside the gene matches. The CDR3 is 14 residues long. The DNA for the CDR3 is TGCAGCGTTGGGCGGGGGAAGGGGGCCAACGTCCTGACTTTC. This sequence encodes CSVGRGKGANVLTF.

The CDR3 loop is CASSWGEGRAEQFF. CDR3 nucleotides: TGCGCCAGCAGCTGGGGGGAGGGCAGGGCTGAGCAGTTCTTC. The chain employs TRBV5-1 and TRBJ2-1; 7 bases agree with TRBD2. Trimming cost V 3 bases and J 9 bases; bases outside gene matches: 9. CDR3 length: 14 residues. The germline gives CDR1 SGHRS, CDR2 YFSETQ.

This clone was detected only a few times. The rearrangement joins TRBV5-1 to TRBJ2-1, with D perhaps matching TRBD2 (5 bases). CDR1 and CDR2 from the germline V gene are SGHRS and YFSETQ. The CDR3 has 17 residues. The V gene lost 0 bases and the J gene lost 2 bases, with 15 bases spanning the gap. In DNA form, the CDR3 reads TGCGCCAGCAGCTTGGTACTCTCCCCCGGGGCCTACAATGAGCAGTTCTTC. Its protein product is CASSLVLSPGAYNEQFF.

V and J are TRBV29-1 and TRBJ1-2; D remains unclear. Germline V gives CDR1 SQVTM, CDR2 ANQGSEA. Trimming removed 3 bases at V and 0 bases at J, with 14 bases between. The CDR3 sequence is 15 residues long. CDR3 sequence (DNA): TGCAGCGTTGATTCGGGAGTTACTACTAACTATGGCTACACCTTC. Its protein product is CSVDSGVTTNYGYTF.

This clone turned up a few times. The V call is TRBV19, the J call TRBJ1-1; 8 nucleotides align to TRBD1. The V gene end was trimmed by 6 bases and the J gene end by 11 bases; junction bases not matched to a gene: 11. Germline V lookup: CDR1 LNHDA, CDR2 SQIVND (reference sequence). The CDR3 contains 13 residues. The CDR3 nucleotides read TGTGCCAGTAGGCTCGCGGACAGGGAAGAGGCTTTCTTT. This gives the protein CASRLADREEAFF.

In this sample, this clone turned up a few times. The chain carries TRBV4-3 and TRBJ2-3, with D possibly TRBD2 on 7 matching bases. CDR1 is LGHNA and CDR2 is YSLEER in the germline V gene. V was clipped by 4 bases and J by 3 bases, with 14 bases between them. This CDR3 is 15 amino acids long. The CDR3 nucleotides read TGCGCCAGCAGCCCTTTGGGGGGGCCAACAGATACGCAGTATTTT. Its protein is CASSPLGGPTDTQYF.

The table lists this clone with a few counts. The CDR3 loop reads CASSRSRNTEAFF. CDR3 bases: TGTGCCAGCAGCAGGTCCAGGAACACTGAAGCTTTCTTT. The V call is TRBV2, the J call TRBJ1-1, with D uncertain. Germline CDR1 SNHLY, CDR2 FYNNEI. The CDR3 is made up of 13 amino acids. V was pared by 6 bases and J by 1 base, with 9 bases between.

This chain joins TRBV7-2 and TRBJ1-2; 8 nucleotides line up with TRBD1. Per the germline V gene, CDR1 is SGHTA and CDR2 is FQGNSA. This CDR3 contains 15 residues. With V trimmed by 2 bases and J by 1 base, 3 bases remained unmatched. CDR3 amino acids: CASSLRTGGNYGYTF. In nucleotides, the CDR3 is TGTGCCAGCAGCTTAAGAACAGGGGGTAACTATGGCTACACCTTC.

The chain couples TRBV27 to TRBJ2-1; 12 nucleotides align to TRBD2. This CDR3 has 18 amino acids. Germline CDR1 reads MNHEY; CDR2 reads SMNVEV (reference sequence). The V gene end was trimmed by 3 bases and the J gene end by 2 bases; junction bases not matched to a gene: 8. This chain's CDR3 is CASSFGLAGGITYNEQFF. The CDR3 bases are TGTGCCAGCAGTTTTGGGCTAGCGGGAGGGATAACCTACAATGAGCAGTTCTTC.

The CDR3 sequence: CASSLGQSTEAFF. Written as DNA, the CDR3 is TGTGCCAGCAGCTTAGGACAGAGCACTGAAGCTTTCTTT. This chain uses TRBV7-6 with TRBJ1-1, with D perhaps matching TRBD1 (5 bases). The CDR3 is made up of 13 amino acids. Germline values: CDR1 SGHVS, CDR2 FNYEAQ. V lost 1 base and J 4 bases, leaving 7 bases between the germline ends.

This clone was detected only a few times. The chain couples TRBV6-6 to TRBJ1-2; TRBD1 matches 7 bases. Germline CDR1 is MNHNY and CDR2 is SVGAGI (reference sequence). The CDR3 consists of 16 residues. V lost 2 bases, J lost 4 bases, and 10 bases stayed unmatched. The CDR3 is CASSYAEDRRGYGYTF. Written as DNA, the CDR3 is TGTGCCAGCAGTTACGCAGAGGACAGGCGTGGCTATGGCTACACCTTC.

This clone was counted only a few times. The chain uses TRBV13 and TRBJ2-7, with D maybe TRBD2 (5 bases). This CDR3 region has 13 residues. Trimming pared 5 bases from V and 4 bases from J, leaving 12 bases between. The germline gives CDR1 PRHDT, CDR2 FYEKMQ (reference sequence). CDR3 sequence (DNA): TGTGCCAGCAGCCAGACGGACTGGTACGAGCAGTACTTC. Residues: CASSQTDWYEQYF.

The CDR3 coding sequence is TGTGCCAGCACCACGACAGGGACCTATGGCTACACCTTC. Translated, it gives CASTTTGTYGYTF. The chain couples TRBV27 to TRBJ1-2; 7 bases agree with TRBD1. The CDR3 covers 13 residues. Germline trimming cut 7 bases from V and 4 bases from J; bases unmatched to any gene: 6. Germline V gives CDR1 MNHEY, CDR2 SMNVEV (reference sequence).

In this sample, this clone turned up a few times. The chain is built from TRBV4-2 and TRBJ2-5; TRBD2 is a possible D gene (5 bases). Trimming pared 1 base from V and 1 base from J, leaving 10 bases between. This CDR3 comprises 15 residues. The germline V gene has CDR1 LGHNA and CDR2 YNFKEQ. In DNA, the CDR3 is TGTGCCAGCAGCCAAGTGAGGGCCAGCCAAGAGACCCAGTACTTC. It translates to CASSQVRASQETQYF.